The clone carrying this T cell receptor (beta chain) was counted only a few times. Its antigen is unidentified. The data were taken from a study of neurological immune-mediated disorders. Study overall: Of 35 or so multiple sclerosis patients, roughly 30 were relapsing-remitting and 3 secondary progressive.

CDR1 and CDR2 from the germline V gene are SGHTA and FQGNSA. This CDR3 has 14 amino acids. V gave up 5 bases and J gave up 4 bases; unmatched junction bases: 7. Overall study results and limits: No expanded-clone CDR3 amino acid sequence recurred across subjects, suggesting private TCR-beta repertoires.

The cDNA was generated through 5'RACE incorporating 10-nucleotide random UMIs. One entry per CDR3 protein results from TCRdb running MiXCR on the 5' RACE reads. The sample lists 40,000 or so distinct CDR3 sequences, 2% to 3% occurring once. The chain carries TRBV7-2 and TRBJ1-1; 7 positions match TRBD1. Sequencing was carried out using PBMCs. The source of this sequence is a young man with multiple sclerosis. The CDR3 is CASSRRQGGTEAFF. CDR3 nucleotides: TGTGCCAGCAGCCGCCGGCAGGGGGGCACTGAAGCTTTCTTT.